This section outlines one T cell receptor beta chain sequence together with its context. This clonotype was seen more than once but under ten times. The clone's antigen remains unknown. It has no much larger one-base neighbor in the sample; base qualities were not kept. This record comes from a study of T cells in Graves' hyperthyroidism and ophthalmopathy (dated by TCRdb to the late 2010s). Looking at the study overall: Peripheral blood samples were taken at the time of initial diagnosis, prior to any treatment. For training and testing, the 100 or so patients in the discovery cohort were randomly divided in a 7:3 ratio. Prospective prediction of ophthalmopathy was tested in an independent validation cohort of fewer than 20 hyperthyroidism patients and 17 patients who later progressed to ophthalmopathy. The paper reports TCR Vbeta CDR3 sequencing of approximately 140 peripheral blood samples: 40 or so ophthalmopathy, about 75 hyperthyroidism and around 17 progressor patients. To identify TCR V-J signatures that set the groups apart, the researchers used a discovery cohort of about a hundred patients, made up of about 44 with Graves' ophthalmopathy and approximately 57 with stable Graves' hyperthyroidism. After sampling, hyperthyroidism patients received methimazole starting at 30 mg daily, and ophthalmopathy patients received high-dose intravenous methylprednisolone. Thyroid tissue and blood T-cell repertoires from roughly 6 Graves' hyperthyroidism patients were also compared in the study. The paper as a whole reports these results and caveats: No statistical method was used to set the sample size in advance, and investigators knew the group allocation. A 13 V-J signature model separated ophthalmopathy from stable hyperthyroidism, with just over 85% sensitivity and 81.08% specificity in cross-validation and 80%/75% in testing. In validation, the model predicted progression to ophthalmopathy with around 71% sensitivity and 72.22% specificity, a median of 6.5 months before onset. Most expanded thyroid clonotypes (frequency above 0.001) were also found in blood, which suggests that blood repertoires may mirror thyroid immune responses.

Ophthalmopathy patients had moderately to severely active disease, Clinical Activity Score of at least 3, NOSPECS grade of at least 4, and duration under 3 months. Exclusion was applied to patients with uncontrolled infections, other autoimmune diseases, pregnancy or lactation. Diagnoses were based on clinical symptoms, serum thyroxine and TRAb, thyroid ultrasound and orbital computed tomography. PBMCs were isolated from about 9.2 ml of fresh peripheral blood by Ficoll-Paque density gradient centrifugation. Total RNA was extracted using Trizol reagent, and RNA quality was assessed on an Agilent 2100 Bioanalyzer. CDR1 and CDR2 (SNHLY, FYNNEI) derive from the germline V gene. The CDR3 runs 13 residues from the cysteine to the phenylalanine. Just the 39-base CDR3 DNA is kept, in frame starting at base 1. Relative to germline, V is missing 11 bases and J is missing 9 bases, with 7 bases of the junction outside any gene match.

Amplification of TCR beta CDR3 regions was carried out from RNA transcripts. A first-round RT-PCR of the TCR CDR3 used the HTBI primer set with the Qiagen OneStep RT-PCR kit. Libraries were constructed in a second round of multiplex PCR, after which size selection and purification were carried out. The libraries were sequenced on an Illumina HiSeq2000 using paired-end 100 bp reads. Processing in the source paper ran as follows. Raw data were processed with SOAPnuke, discarding reads with adapters, uncalled bases, mean Phred below 15, or no exact constant-primer or identifier match. COPE v1.2.5 was used to merge the high-quality paired reads, and each unique nucleotide sequence was defined as a clonotype. MiTCR v1.1 was used to align the clonotypes against IMGT TRBV, TRBD and TRBJ reference segments. The analysis included only V-J combinations with a frequency above 0.0001, which together covered over 98% of the repertoires. A TCS score was defined as the ratio of F50 (clonal expansion) to E x V (chaos), with BLOSUM62-based TCRdist applied between CDR3 peptides within each V-J. Welch's t-statistics and random forest reduced roughly 530 V-J features to roughly 13, which were used in a naive Bayes classifier (R e1071). TCRdb handled the public reads itself, with Q25 trimming in fastp and clone calling in MiXCR, and kept productive beta chains. Every CDR3 protein is listed once, alongside the most common genes and DNA of its rows. TCRdb, rather than the study authors, made the V and J calls. The sample data list around 600,000 distinct CDR3 sequences, and over 12% of these were observed just once. The top ten clonotypes cover 7.1% of the sample.

The chain is made from TRBV2 and TRBJ1-6, and 10 junction bases match TRBD1. Sequencing was performed on blood. The receptor was derived from a woman under 30 with Graves' ophthalmopathy. Here is the DNA: TGTGCCGGCTATCGGGACAGGGGTTCACCCCTCCACTTT. It is translated as CAGYRDRGSPLHF.